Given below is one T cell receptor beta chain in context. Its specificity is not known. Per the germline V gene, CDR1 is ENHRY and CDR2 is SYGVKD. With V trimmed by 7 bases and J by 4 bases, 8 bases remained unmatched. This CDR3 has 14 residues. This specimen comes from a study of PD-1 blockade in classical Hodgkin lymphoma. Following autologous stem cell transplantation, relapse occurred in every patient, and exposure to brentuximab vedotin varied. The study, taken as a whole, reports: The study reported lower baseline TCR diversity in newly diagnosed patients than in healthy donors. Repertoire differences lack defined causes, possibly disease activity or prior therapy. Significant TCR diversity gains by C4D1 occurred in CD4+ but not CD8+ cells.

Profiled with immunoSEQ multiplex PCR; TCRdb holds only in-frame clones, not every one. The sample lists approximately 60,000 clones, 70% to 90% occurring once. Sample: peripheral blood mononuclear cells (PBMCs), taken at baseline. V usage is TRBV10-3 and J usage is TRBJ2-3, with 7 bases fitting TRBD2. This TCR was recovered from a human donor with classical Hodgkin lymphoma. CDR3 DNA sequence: TGTGCCATCACCCGTAGCGGGTTTGCAGATACGCAGTATTTT. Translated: CAITRSGFADTQYF.